One T cell receptor (beta chain) is described in this entry. As yet, its antigen is unknown. This specimen belongs to a study of identifying expanded T cells in peripheral blood. In germline, CDR1 is SGDLS, CDR2 YYNGEE. The CDR3 contains 13 residues. Trimming stripped 0 bases from V and 4 bases from J, with 7 bases between. Data came from immunoSEQ multiplex PCR; TCRdb stores just in-frame clones and leaves some out. The top ten hold approximately 6% of the sample, which has around 95,000 clones, approximately 88% seen once. General study points: Roughly two-week clone count variance significantly increased as total template count grew. Differentially abundant clones: roughly 1.3 between replicates, roughly 16 at roughly 15 days, around 19 at four.

This rearrangement joins TRBV9 to TRBJ2-5; no firm D call. Sequencing input: blood. This receptor was identified in a person aged 18 to 69 in good health. For the CDR3, the DNA is TGTGCCAGCAGCGTAGCAGAAGGAGAGACCCAGTACTTC. Translation gives CASSVAEGETQYF.